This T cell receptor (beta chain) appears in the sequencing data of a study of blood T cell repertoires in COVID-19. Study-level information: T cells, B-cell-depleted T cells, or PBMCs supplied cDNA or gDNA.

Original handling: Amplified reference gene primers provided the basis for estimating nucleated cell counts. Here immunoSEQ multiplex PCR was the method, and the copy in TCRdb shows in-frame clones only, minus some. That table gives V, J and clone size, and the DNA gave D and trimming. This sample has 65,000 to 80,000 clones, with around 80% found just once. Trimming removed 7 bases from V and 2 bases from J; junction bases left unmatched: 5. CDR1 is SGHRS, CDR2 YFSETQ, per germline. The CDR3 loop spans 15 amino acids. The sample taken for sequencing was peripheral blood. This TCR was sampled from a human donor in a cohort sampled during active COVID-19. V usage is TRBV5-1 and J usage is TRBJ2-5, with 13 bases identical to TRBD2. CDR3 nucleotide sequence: TGCGCCAGCTACGGGACTAGCGGGGCACAAGAGACCCAGTACTTC. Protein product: CASYGTSGAQETQYF.